The entry below describes one TCR beta chain. What it binds is not known. This record belongs to a study of cytomegalovirus exposure and HLA in healthy donors. Study outcomes and limitations: Accurate HLA-A and HLA-B prediction from TCR beta sequences was reported for most subjects.

The study ran its PCR with 60 Vbeta and 13 Jbeta primers. Assay used: immunoSEQ multiplex PCR; TCRdb lists only in-frame clones, some missing. Of roughly 170,000 clones listed, roughly 80% are singletons. This clonotype originated in a woman in her forties or fifties in good health and CMV-seropositive. Specimen: PBMCs.

The CDR3 nucleotides read TGTGCCTGGAGCCAGACTAGCGGGGGATATACGCAGTATTTT. It specifies CAWSQTSGGYTQYF. The rearrangement uses TRBV30 and TRBJ2-3; 12 nucleotides line up with TRBD2. Germline V CDR1 and CDR2: GTSNPN, SVGIG (reference sequence). This CDR3 is 14 amino acids long. V lost 3 bases to trimming and J lost 7 bases; unmatched junction nucleotides: 5.